This T cell receptor (beta chain) is drawn from a study of T cell responses to AZD1222 COVID-19 vaccine. Trimming stripped 3 bases from V and 10 bases from J, with 10 bases between. The CDR3 sequence is 12 residues long. Germline V gene sequence: CDR1 MNHNS, CDR2 SASEGT. Clones were read by immunoSEQ multiplex PCR, and TCRdb kept only the in-frame ones, dropping some. The sample yields over 150,000 clones, approximately 92% seen once. V usage is TRBV6-1 and J usage is TRBJ2-1; D is perhaps TRBD1 (5 bases). This TCR came from an adult in good health. This specimen consisted of peripheral blood, obtained on day 0 of AZD1222 vaccination. The chain's CDR3 is CASSDVYREQFF. The CDR3 nucleotides read TGTGCCAGCAGTGACGTATACAGGGAGCAGTTCTTC.